These 22 T cell receptor beta chains originate from one sample sequenced in a study of T cell responses to AZD1222 COVID-19 vaccine (dated by TCRdb to the early 2020s). The method behind the library was the immunoSEQ multiplex PCR assay. As stored in TCRdb, this immuneACCESS dataset retains in-frame rearrangements with V and J assigned. A fraction of the clones does not appear; measured against another copy, unresolved V genes explain less than half of the discrepancy, and the remainder lacks a known reason. Within this sample are 100,000 to 150,000 clones, with roughly 90% of them counted one time only. The biggest ten clones account for more than 4% of the sample. The sample's time point label, in plain terms: baseline before first vaccination. Sequenced material: peripheral blood, taken on day 0 of AZD1222 vaccination. All receptors come from an adult in good health.

This sequence joins TRBV18 and TRBJ2-7; 8 bases align to TRBD1. The CDR3 is made up of 15 amino acids. The ends lost 4 bases at V and 4 bases at J; junction bases unmatched: 9. From germline, CDR1 is KGHSH and CDR2 LQKENI. The CDR3 here is CASSHGQGLSYEQYF. The DNA of the CDR3 is TGTGCCAGCTCACACGGACAGGGTTTATCTTACGAGCAGTACTTC.

The chain combines TRBV5-4 with TRBJ2-2; D possibly corresponds to TRBD2 (5 bases). The CDR3 contains 16 residues. The V end lost 4 bases, the J end lost 7 bases, and 20 bases lay between the germline ends. Per germline, CDR1 SGHNT and CDR2 YYREEE (reference sequence). The CDR3 region has the DNA TGTGCCAGCAGCCCCAGCCTTGATCCTAGCTACGGGGAGCTGTTTTTT. It specifies CASSPSLDPSYGELFF.

The chain has TRBV3-1 (or the pseudogene TRBV3-2) and TRBJ2-1; possible D gene TRBD1, 7 bases. V was cut by 2 bases and J by 9 bases, with 14 bases left in between. From germline, CDR1 is LGHDT and CDR2 YNNKEL (reference sequence). CDR3 length: 14 residues. The CDR3 bases are TGTGCCAGCAGCCAAATGTACAGGGGAGGTGAGCAGTTCTTC. Translating gives CASSQMYRGGEQFF.

This clone has a handful of counts. Other DNA sequences in the same sample also yield this CDR3. The chain has TRBV11-2 and TRBJ1-2; perhaps TRBD1 as D (6 bases). The germline V gene encodes CDR1 SGHAT and CDR2 FQNNGV. The CDR3 has 15 amino acids. The V end lost 1 base, the J end lost 0 bases, and 9 bases lay between the germline ends. CDR3 region: CASSLGTDTNYGYTF. Written as DNA, the CDR3 is TGTGCCAGCAGCTTAGGGACAGATACTAACTATGGCTACACCTTC.

The rearrangement joins TRBV15 to TRBJ1-3, with TRBD1 as a possible D gene (6 bases). V was clipped by 4 bases and J by 0 bases, with 13 bases between them. CDR3 size: 16 residues. Germline V gives CDR1 LNHNV, CDR2 YYDKDF (reference sequence). CDR3 DNA sequence: TGTGCCACCAGCACCCGGGCGACAGGCTCTGGAAACACCATATATTTT. Its translation: CATSTRATGSGNTIYF.

The chain combines TRBV11-1 with TRBJ2-5, with D perhaps matching TRBD2 (5 bases). The V and J ends lost 5 bases and 5 bases respectively, with 18 bases between them. The CDR3 totals 15 residues. Germline values: CDR1 SGHAT, CDR2 FQDESV (reference sequence). DNA for the CDR3: TGTGCCAGCAGCCCGGGGATAGTGGCGGAGGAGACCCAGTACTTC. It specifies CASSPGIVAEETQYF.

This chain uses TRBV11-3 with TRBJ2-3; TRBD2 agrees at 8 bases. After removal of 5 bases from V and 5 bases from J, the junction contained 6 bases not matched to a gene. CDR1 and CDR2 from the germline V gene are SGHNT and YENEEA. The CDR3 runs to 14 residues. The CDR3 DNA is TGTGCCAGCAGCCGCGGACTAGCCGAAGATACGCAGTATTTT. Its protein product is CASSRGLAEDTQYF.

V gene TRBV5-1 combines with J gene TRBJ1-2, with D possibly TRBD1 on 5 matching bases. Trimming shortened V by 0 bases and J by 7 bases, and 13 bases separated the two germline ends. Germline assignment: CDR1 SGHRS and CDR2 YFSETQ. The CDR3 length is 14 residues. The CDR3 DNA is TGCGCCAGCAGCTTGGGGGACTTTGGGGGTGGCTACACCTTC. Translated: CASSLGDFGGGYTF.

The rearrangement uses TRBV3-1 (or the pseudogene TRBV3-2) and TRBJ2-2; D uncertain. CDR1 and CDR2 from the germline V gene are LGHDT and YNNKEL (reference sequence). The CDR3 has 15 amino acids. V lost 3 bases and J lost 0, with 8 bases in between. In DNA form, the CDR3 reads TGTGCCAGCAGCCAGGACCAAACGAACACCGGGGAGCTGTTTTTT. Protein product: CASSQDQTNTGELFF.

The chain carries TRBV3-1 (or the pseudogene TRBV3-2) and TRBJ2-5; possibly TRBD1 or TRBD2 for D (5 bases each). The germline V gene encodes CDR1 LGHDT and CDR2 YNNKEL (reference sequence). Trimming stripped 11 bases from V and 1 base from J, with 11 bases between. This CDR3 has 12 residues. The CDR3 bases are TGTGCCTCCGAGGGGTCCCAAGAGACCCAGTACTTC. This gives the protein CASEGSQETQYF.

This sequence joins TRBV9 and TRBJ2-7; D gene ambiguous. Germline-derived CDR1 and CDR2 are SGDLS and YYNGEE. The V end was cut by 0 bases, the J end by 7 bases, with 14 bases between. CDR3 length equals 14 residues. CDR3 DNA: TGTGCCAGCAGCGTAGGGCTGTCGTTCGGAGAGCAGTACTTC. Its translation is CASSVGLSFGEQYF.

The table lists this clone with a count of one. This chain connects TRBV29-1 to TRBJ2-3; D perhaps matches TRBD2 (6 bases). Germline V gene lookup returns CDR1 SQVTM and CDR2 ANQGSEA. Trimming took off 0 bases at V and 0 bases at J, with 16 bases between the two ends. The CDR3 is made up of 17 amino acids. The chain's CDR3 is CSVEDLEGDFSTDTQYF. In nucleotides, the CDR3 is TGCAGCGTTGAAGATCTTGAAGGGGACTTTAGCACAGATACGCAGTATTTT.

This clone was found once. The chain combines TRBV5-1 with TRBJ2-4, with unresolved D. Per the germline V gene, CDR1 is SGHRS and CDR2 is YFSETQ. Trimming took 5 bases from V and 7 from J, leaving 13 bases between them. This CDR3 is built from 13 residues. DNA of the CDR3: TGCGCCAGCAGTCCCGGCGGCCACAACATTCAGTACTTC. Translation gives CASSPGGHNIQYF.

The chain is built from TRBV27 and TRBJ2-3, with 7 nucleotides matching TRBD1. The V gene's germline CDR1 is MNHEY and CDR2 SMNVEV (reference sequence). The length of the CDR3 is 19 residues. The J segment lost 0 bases and the V segment lost 3 bases, leaving 15 bases of the junction unmatched. The CDR3 bases are TGTGCCAGCAGTTTCTTTGCCGACCTTCTCAGGGGGAGCACAGATACGCAGTATTTT. Translated, it gives CASSFFADLLRGSTDTQYF.

The chain has TRBV5-6 and TRBJ2-7; maybe TRBD1 (7 bases). V was trimmed by 1 base and J by 4 bases, leaving 15 bases between them. This CDR3 contains 15 residues. The germline V gene has CDR1 SGHDT and CDR2 YYEEEE. The CDR3 spells CASSLIPGGKYEQYF. CDR3 nucleotide sequence: TGTGCCAGCAGCTTGATCCCAGGGGGGAAATACGAGCAGTACTTC.

This chain connects TRBV10-3 to TRBJ2-7, with D tentatively TRBD2 (6 bases). Germline V gene sequence: CDR1 ENHRY, CDR2 SYGVKD. Trimming shortened V by 1 base and J by 3 bases, and 10 bases separated the two germline ends. The CDR3 is 14 residues long. In DNA, the CDR3 is TGTGCCATCAGTGAGTTGGGGACTCGCTACGAGCAGTACTTC. It specifies CAISELGTRYEQYF.

The rearrangement uses TRBV19 and TRBJ1-1, with D possibly TRBD1 on 6 matching bases. This CDR3 region has 12 residues. Germline lookup yields CDR1 LNHDA and CDR2 SQIVND (reference sequence). V was pared by 7 bases and J by 0 bases, with 6 bases between. The CDR3 region is CASNRVNTEAFF. The CDR3 nucleotides read TGTGCCAGTAACAGGGTGAACACTGAAGCTTTCTTT.

The chain employs TRBV20-1 and TRBJ2-5, with D perhaps TRBD2 (6 bases). Per germline, CDR1 DFQATT and CDR2 SNEGSKA (reference sequence). The CDR3 totals 11 residues. DNA of the CDR3: TGCAGAGGGGACTTTCAAGAGACCCAGTACTTC. Its translation is CRGDFQETQYF.

V gene TRBV4-2 combines with J gene TRBJ1-2; TRBD1 is a possible D gene (5 bases). The CDR3 covers 13 residues. Germline V gene lookup returns CDR1 LGHNA and CDR2 YNFKEQ. V dropped 0 bases and J dropped 8 bases, with 10 bases sitting between them. CDR3 sequence reads: CASSQENRNGYTF. For the CDR3, the DNA is TGTGCCAGCAGCCAAGAAAACAGGAACGGCTACACCTTC.

This clone came up a few times. The J gene is TRBJ1-2, the V gene TRBV6-5, with 7 positions matching TRBD1. The CDR3 totals 15 residues. The V segment lost 5 bases and the J segment 4 bases; nucleotides outside the gene matches: 10. Germline V gene data show CDR1 as MNHEY and CDR2 as SVGAGI. CDR3 residues: CASSHPAQGSYGYTF. CDR3 in DNA: TGTGCCAGCAGTCACCCTGCACAGGGGAGCTATGGCTACACCTTC.

The chain recombines TRBV29-1 with TRBJ2-3; TRBD2 might be the D (6 bases). The ends were cut back, 7 bases at V and 5 bases at J, with 19 bases in the middle. The CDR3 consists of 14 residues. Germline V gene sequence: CDR1 SQVTM, CDR2 ANQGSEA. CDR3 sequence (DNA): TGCAGCGCGGGTGCGTCGGGAGTCGGAGATACGCAGTATTTT. Translating gives CSAGASGVGDTQYF.

The chain links TRBV5-1 to TRBJ2-5, with a weak D call TRBD1 (5 bases). V was shortened by 4 bases and J by 2 bases, with 12 bases between the two germline ends. The CDR3 is 14 amino acids. Germline V gene lookup returns CDR1 SGHRS and CDR2 YFSETQ. CDR3 amino acids: CASSLRVPQETQYF. The DNA of the CDR3 is TGCGCCAGCAGCCTCAGGGTTCCGCAAGAGACCCAGTACTTC.